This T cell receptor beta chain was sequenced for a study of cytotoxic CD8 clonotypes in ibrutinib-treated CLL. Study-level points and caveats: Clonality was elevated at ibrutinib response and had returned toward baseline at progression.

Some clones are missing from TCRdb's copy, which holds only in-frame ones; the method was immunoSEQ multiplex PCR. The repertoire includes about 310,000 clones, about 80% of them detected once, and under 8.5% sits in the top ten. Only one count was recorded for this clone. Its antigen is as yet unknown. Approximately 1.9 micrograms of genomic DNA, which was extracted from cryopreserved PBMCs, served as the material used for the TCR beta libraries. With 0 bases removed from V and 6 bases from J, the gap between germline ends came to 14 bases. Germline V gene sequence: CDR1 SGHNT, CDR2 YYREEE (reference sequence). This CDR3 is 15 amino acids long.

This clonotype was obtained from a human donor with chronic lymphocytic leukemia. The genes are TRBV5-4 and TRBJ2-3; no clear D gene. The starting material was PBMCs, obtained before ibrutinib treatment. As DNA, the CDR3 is TGTGCCAGCAGCTTGGCTCCACAGACCACCGATACGCAGTATTTT. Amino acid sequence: CASSLAPQTTDTQYF. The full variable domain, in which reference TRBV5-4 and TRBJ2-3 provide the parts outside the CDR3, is ETGVTQSPTHLIKTRGQQVTLRCSSQSGHNTVSWYQQALGQGPQFIFQYYREEENGRGNFPPRFSGLQFPNYSSELNVNALELDDSALYLCASSLAPQTTDTQYFGPGTRLTVL.